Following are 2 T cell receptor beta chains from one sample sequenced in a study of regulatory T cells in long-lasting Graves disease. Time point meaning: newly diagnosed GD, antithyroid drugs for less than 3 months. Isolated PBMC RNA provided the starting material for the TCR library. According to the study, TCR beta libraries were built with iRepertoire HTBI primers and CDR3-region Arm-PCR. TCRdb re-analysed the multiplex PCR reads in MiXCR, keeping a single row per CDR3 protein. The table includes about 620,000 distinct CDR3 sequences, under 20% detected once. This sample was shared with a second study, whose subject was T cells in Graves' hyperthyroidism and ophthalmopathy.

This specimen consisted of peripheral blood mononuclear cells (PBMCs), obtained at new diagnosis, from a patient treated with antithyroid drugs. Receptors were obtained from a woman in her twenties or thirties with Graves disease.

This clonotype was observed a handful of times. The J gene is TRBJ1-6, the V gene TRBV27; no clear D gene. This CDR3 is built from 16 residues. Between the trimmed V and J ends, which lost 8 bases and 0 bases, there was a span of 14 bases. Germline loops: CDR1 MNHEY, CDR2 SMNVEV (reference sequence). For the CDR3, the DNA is TGTGCCAGCGGGCGCGTGGCTAGCTCCTATAATTCACCCCTCCACTTT. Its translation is CASGRVASSYNSPLHF.

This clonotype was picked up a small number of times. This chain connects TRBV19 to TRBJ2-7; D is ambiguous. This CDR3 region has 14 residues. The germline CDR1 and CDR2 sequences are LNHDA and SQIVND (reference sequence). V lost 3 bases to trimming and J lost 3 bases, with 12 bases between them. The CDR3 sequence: CASSIGGKVYEQYF. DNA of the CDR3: TGTGCCAGTAGTATTGGCGGCAAAGTCTACGAGCAGTACTTC.